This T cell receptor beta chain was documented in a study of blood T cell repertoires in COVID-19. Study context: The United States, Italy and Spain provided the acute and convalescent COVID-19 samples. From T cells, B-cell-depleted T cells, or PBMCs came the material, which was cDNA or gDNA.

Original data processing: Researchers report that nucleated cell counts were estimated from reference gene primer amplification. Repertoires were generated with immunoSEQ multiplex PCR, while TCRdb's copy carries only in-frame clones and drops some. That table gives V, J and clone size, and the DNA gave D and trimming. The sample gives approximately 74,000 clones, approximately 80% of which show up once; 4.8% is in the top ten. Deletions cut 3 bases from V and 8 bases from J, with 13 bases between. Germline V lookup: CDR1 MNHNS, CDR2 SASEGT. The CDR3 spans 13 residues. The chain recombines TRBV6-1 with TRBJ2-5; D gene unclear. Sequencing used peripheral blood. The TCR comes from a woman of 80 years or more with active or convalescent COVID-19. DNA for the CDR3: TGTGCCAGCAGTGATTGGCCTGGGCGAACCCAGTACTTC. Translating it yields CASSDWPGRTQYF.